This T cell receptor (beta chain) came from a study of human T cells and chemical hapten exposure. Overall study context: Per-sample TCR yields varied mainly from small pooled library volume differences. Whole-study results and caveats: With regard to DPC sensitization, TCRs above 1 in 1000 frequency did not change.

This sample's time point: healthy volunteer bleed at 2 weeks. It was unfractionated whole blood from which total RNA was extracted. This clonotype was seen only a few times. The antigen is undetermined. The V gene lost 3 bases and the J gene lost 7 bases, with 25 bases spanning the gap. The CDR3 extends over 18 amino acids. Individual cDNA molecules in this library carried unique molecular identifiers. Authors' processing steps: A per-sample median of around 100,000 TCRs was observed, with counts ranging from 23,224 to 690,600. TCRdb analysed the RACE reads with MiXCR anew, one entry per CDR3 protein. TCRdb, rather than the study authors, made the V and J calls. The sample lists about 130,000 distinct CDR3 sequences, about 8.2% seen once, with about 1.8% in the top ten.

The rearrangement links TRBV12-3 or TRBV12-4 to TRBJ1-5; tentative D call: TRBD1 (6 bases). The source material was whole blood. This clonotype was sampled from a male donor in good health. Some clones in this sample may be carry-over from other donors' samples. In DNA form, the CDR3 reads TGTGCCAGCAGTTTTCGGGCAGCTTCCAGGGGAGTCTGGCAGCCCCAGCATTTT. It is translated as CASSFRAASRGVWQPQHF.